These 32 T cell receptor beta chains were sequenced from one sample in a study of cytomegalovirus exposure and HLA in healthy donors. Amplification used 60 Vbeta primers and 13 Jbeta primers. Clones were read by immunoSEQ multiplex PCR, and TCRdb kept only the in-frame ones, dropping some. The sample holds about 110,000 clones, about 76% seen once. The sample consisted of PBMCs. The receptors come from a woman in her twenties or thirties in good health and CMV-seronegative.

In its sample, this clone was seen once. The J gene is TRBJ1-1, the V gene TRBV5-8; D remains unclear. CDR3 length equals 15 residues. The germline V and J ends were trimmed by 7 bases and 0 bases, with 16 bases remaining between them. Germline CDR1 SGHTS, CDR2 YDEGEE. For the CDR3, the DNA is TGTGCCAGCCCGTCCCCGCGGAAAATGAACACTGAAGCTTTCTTT. It translates to CASPSPRKMNTEAFF.

This clone was counted once. V gene TRBV5-4 combines with J gene TRBJ1-6; D uncertain. V lost 0 bases to trimming and J lost 0 bases, with 7 bases between them. CDR1 SGHNT and CDR2 YYREEE come from the germline V gene (reference sequence). This CDR3 spans 16 amino acids. The CDR3 sequence is CASSLDLSSYNSPLHF. CDR3 sequence (DNA): TGTGCCAGCAGCTTGGACTTGAGCTCCTATAATTCACCCCTCCACTTT.

The chain combines TRBV19 with TRBJ1-5; TRBD1 matches 9 bases. Unmatched junction bases numbered 10, after V lost 7 bases and J lost 6 bases. The germline gives CDR1 LNHDA, CDR2 SQIVND (reference sequence). The CDR3 is 15 amino acids. The CDR3 protein is CASKFRDRERQPQHF. The CDR3 bases are TGTGCCAGTAAGTTCCGGGACAGGGAGCGTCAGCCCCAGCATTTT. Filled out from reference TRBV19 and TRBJ1-5, the complete variable domain reads DGGITQSPKYLFRKEGQNVTLSCEQNLNHDAMYWYRQDPGQGLRLIYYSQIVNDFQKGDIAEGYSVSREKKESFPLTVTSAQKNPTAFYLCASKFRDRERQPQHFGDGTRLSIL.

This clone appeared once. The rearrangement uses TRBV6-5 and TRBJ1-5, with 9 bases identical to TRBD1. Losses at the gene ends were 6 bases for V and 3 bases for J; bases not matched to a gene: 3. Germline CDR1 and CDR2: MNHEY and SVGAGI. This CDR3 region has 14 residues. CDR3 bases: TGTGCCAGCAGCCGGGACAGGGTCAATCAGCCCCAGCATTTT. Its translation is CASSRDRVNQPQHF.

The chain joins TRBV7-9 to TRBJ2-5; no definite D call. V dropped 1 base and J dropped 1 base, with 10 bases sitting between them. The CDR3 totals 15 residues. In germline, CDR1 is SEHNR, CDR2 FQNEAQ (reference sequence). Here the CDR3 reads CASSLGGTPQETQYF. In DNA form, the CDR3 reads TGTGCCAGCAGCTTAGGAGGCACTCCCCAAGAGACCCAGTACTTC. The full variable domain, rest sourced from reference TRBV7-9 and TRBJ2-5, is DTGVSQNPRHKITKRGQNVTFRCDPISEHNRLYWYRQTLGQGPEFLTYFQNEAQLEKSRLLSDRFSAERPKGSFSTLEIQRTEQGDSAMYLCASSLGGTPQETQYFGPGTRLLVL.

The J gene is TRBJ1-2, the V gene TRBV28, with a tentative D call TRBD1 (5 bases). The CDR3 is 10 residues long. The germline V gene encodes CDR1 MDHEN and CDR2 SYDVKM. The V and J ends lost 8 bases and 7 bases respectively, with 8 bases between them. This chain's CDR3 is CASGGGGYTF. The CDR3 bases are TGTGCCAGCGGGGGGGGTGGCTACACCTTC.

The V and J genes are TRBV6-7 and TRBJ2-3; maybe TRBD2 (6 bases). TRBV6-7 carries the ORF label, with uncertain function. V was pared by 7 bases and J by 1 base, with 15 bases between. The CDR3 covers 15 residues. The CDR3 here is CASNLRASGTDTQYF. CDR3 in DNA: TGTGCCAGCAACCTTCGGGCTAGCGGCACAGATACGCAGTATTTT.

CDR3 sequence (DNA): TGTGCCAGCAGTGAAATAGCGGGAGGACTCGCGAACACCGGGGAGCTGTTTTTT. This gives the protein CASSEIAGGLANTGELFF. This chain joins TRBV6-4 and TRBJ2-2; 10 nucleotides match TRBD2. The germline CDR1 and CDR2 sequences are MRHNA and SNTAGT. J was trimmed by 0 bases and V by 3 bases; bases with no gene match: 7. The CDR3 extends over 18 amino acids.

The count of this clone is one. J is TRBJ2-3 and V is TRBV29-1; TRBD2 aligns across 10 bases. Trimming at V came to 4 bases and at J to 3 bases, leaving 4 bases not matched to a gene. The CDR3 covers 14 residues. CDR1 is SQVTM and CDR2 is ANQGSEA in the germline V gene. CDR3 nucleotide sequence: TGCAGCGTTGGCGAGCGGGAGGGTACAGATACGCAGTATTTT. Its translation is CSVGEREGTDTQYF.

The sample holds one count of this clone. The chain carries TRBV29-1 and TRBJ1-2; unclear D gene. There are 13 residues in the CDR3. The germline V gene encodes CDR1 SQVTM and CDR2 ANQGSEA. Trimming shortened V by 2 bases and J by 4 bases, and 11 bases separated the two germline ends. The CDR3 spells CSVELPGSYGYTF. The CDR3 nucleotides are TGCAGCGTTGAACTTCCAGGTTCCTATGGCTACACCTTC.

A single count supports this clone. The rearrangement uses TRBV11-3 and TRBJ2-7; TRBD2 is a possible D gene (6 bases). The V and J ends lost 6 bases and 3 bases respectively, with 18 bases between them. Germline V CDR1 and CDR2: SGHNT, YENEEA. This CDR3 has 15 residues. The CDR3 loop is CASRHGLQRSYEQYF. The CDR3 DNA reads TGTGCCAGCAGACACGGACTACAGCGGAGCTACGAGCAGTACTTC.

A word on this clone: The junction differs from germline at one of its ends, possibly a read error. The chain joins TRBV7-9 to TRBJ2-1, with 10 bases that match TRBD2. CDR3 length: 16 residues. CDR1 is SEHNR, CDR2 FQNEAQ, per germline (reference sequence). CDR3 region: CSSSFETSGLYNEQFF. CDR3 nucleotides: TGTTCCAGCAGTTTTGAGACTAGCGGGCTTTACAATGAGCAGTTCTTC.

In this sample, this clone turned up a few times. The chain has TRBV6-1 and TRBJ1-2, with 7 bases matching TRBD1. This CDR3 is 14 amino acids long. Germline CDR1 and CDR2: MNHNS and SASEGT. Losses at the gene ends were 5 bases for V and 6 bases for J; bases not matched to a gene: 9. The CDR3 reads CASSSRRDRNGYTF. The CDR3 nucleotides read TGTGCCAGCAGTTCCCGTCGGGACAGAAATGGCTACACCTTC.

The rearrangement joins TRBV6-1 to TRBJ2-7; 8 bases agree with TRBD1. The J segment lost 7 bases and the V segment lost 2 bases, leaving 13 bases of the junction unmatched. The CDR3 has 16 residues. Germline V CDR1 and CDR2: MNHNS, SASEGT. CDR3 region: CASSEQPTGTGREQYF. CDR3 DNA: TGTGCCAGCAGTGAACAGCCTACCGGGACAGGTAGGGAGCAGTACTTC.

This clone appeared once. The V gene is TRBV5-4, the J gene TRBJ2-5, with 10 positions matching TRBD2. V shed 4 bases, J shed 7 bases, and the junction held 22 bases outside the gene matches. The CDR3 sequence is 19 residues long. Germline CDR1 and CDR2: SGHNT and YYREEE (reference sequence). The CDR3 reads CASSPRGNEAGGPKGTQYF. CDR3 sequence (DNA): TGTGCCAGCAGCCCACGGGGGAATGAAGCGGGAGGGCCCAAGGGGACCCAGTACTTC. The complete variable domain, with remaining parts taken from reference TRBV5-4 and TRBJ2-5, reads ETGVTQSPTHLIKTRGQQVTLRCSSQSGHNTVSWYQQALGQGPQFIFQYYREEENGRGNFPPRFSGLQFPNYSSELNVNALELDDSALYLCASSPRGNEAGGPKGTQYFGPGTRLLVL.

V usage is TRBV19 and J usage is TRBJ1-6; 7 bases agree with TRBD1. After removal of 6 bases from V and 5 bases from J, the junction contained 7 bases not matched to a gene. The CDR3 totals 15 residues. Germline V lookup: CDR1 LNHDA, CDR2 SQIVND (reference sequence). The CDR3 DNA reads TGTGCCAGTAGAGCCTCGGACAGGAATAATTCACCCCTCCACTTT. Its translation is CASRASDRNNSPLHF.

The rearrangement uses TRBV20-1 and TRBJ2-3; a possible D gene is TRBD1 (7 bases). V shed 2 bases and J shed 10 bases, with 10 bases lying between them. CDR3 size: 11 residues. Per germline, CDR1 DFQATT and CDR2 SNEGSKA (reference sequence). CDR3 in DNA: TGCAGTGCTAGAACAGGGGACTCGCAGTATTTT. Translated: CSARTGDSQYF.

The chain recombines TRBV6-1 with TRBJ1-1; D not certain. This CDR3 contains 16 residues. Per the germline V gene, CDR1 is MNHNS and CDR2 is SASEGT. Between the trimmed V and J ends, which lost 3 bases and 5 bases, there was a span of 19 bases. The CDR3 nucleotides read TGTGCCAGCAGTGAGCCCCGGGGAAGGGCCCCGACTGAAGCTTTCTTT. It encodes CASSEPRGRAPTEAFF.

The rearrangement links TRBV27 to TRBJ2-1; possible D gene TRBD1, 6 bases. Per germline, CDR1 MNHEY and CDR2 SMNVEV (reference sequence). The CDR3 contains 14 residues. Trimming removed 8 bases from V and 2 bases from J, with 13 bases in between. Here the CDR3 reads CASAKRTAYNEQFF. In nucleotides, the CDR3 is TGTGCCAGCGCGAAGAGGACAGCCTACAATGAGCAGTTCTTC.

The gene calls are TRBV30 and TRBJ2-7; a possible D gene is TRBD2 (5 bases). The CDR3 loop spans 11 amino acids. Per the germline V gene, CDR1 is GTSNPN and CDR2 is SVGIG (reference sequence). The ends were cut back, 3 bases at V and 6 bases at J, with 9 bases in the middle. CDR3 coding DNA: TGTGCCTGGAGGGAGGAGGCCGAGCAGTACTTC. Its translation is CAWREEAEQYF. Full variable domain (missing parts from reference TRBV30 and TRBJ2-7): SQTIHQWPATLVQPVGSPLSLECTVEGTSNPNLYWYRQAAGRGLQLLFYSVGIGQISSEVPQNLSASRPQDRQFILSSKKLLLSDSGFYLCAWREEAEQYFGPGTRLTVT.

The chain couples TRBV7-8 to TRBJ1-1; D might be TRBD1 (6 bases). CDR1 is SGHVS and CDR2 is FQNEAQ in the germline V gene. The CDR3 extends over 16 amino acids. Trimming cost V 5 bases and J 1 base, with 17 bases left between them. The CDR3 sequence is CASSPRGMDRNTEAFF. DNA of the CDR3: TGTGCCAGCAGCCCTAGGGGGATGGACAGGAACACTGAAGCTTTCTTT. Based on the CDR3 plus reference TRBV7-8 and TRBJ1-1, the full variable domain is GAGVSQSPRYKVAKRGQDVALRCDPISGHVSLFWYQQALGQGPEFLTYFQNEAQLDKSGLPSDRFFAERPEGSVSTLKIQRTQQEDSAVYLCASSPRGMDRNTEAFFGQGTRLTVV.

The rearrangement uses TRBV9 and TRBJ1-2, with D possibly being TRBD1 (5 bases). CDR1 and CDR2 (germline): SGDLS, YYNGEE. CDR3 size: 14 residues. V lost 4 bases and J lost 2, with 12 bases in between. The CDR3 coding sequence is TGTGCCAGCAGCCCCAGGGAATCCAACTATGGCTACACCTTC. This sequence encodes CASSPRESNYGYTF.

The V gene is TRBV2, the J gene TRBJ1-5; D perhaps matches TRBD1 (5 bases). Germline V lookup: CDR1 SNHLY, CDR2 FYNNEI. The ends were cut back, 4 bases at V and 2 bases at J, with 15 bases in the middle. There are 16 residues in the CDR3. Here the CDR3 reads CASSVSYWGGNQPQHF. The DNA of the CDR3 is TGTGCCAGCAGTGTGAGTTATTGGGGCGGCAATCAGCCCCAGCATTTT.

The chain uses TRBV11-3 and TRBJ2-1, with TRBD2 matching 7 bases. CDR1 SGHNT and CDR2 YENEEA come from the germline V gene. The CDR3 is 15 amino acids. V lost 3 bases, J lost 8 bases, and 10 bases stayed unmatched. The DNA for the CDR3 is TGTGCCAGCAGCTTGGGGAGCGGGATGTCTCATGAGCAGTTCTTC. This sequence encodes CASSLGSGMSHEQFF.

This clone has just a few counts. This chain joins TRBV29-1 and TRBJ2-7; 13 bases map to TRBD2. The junction had 2 bases not matched to a gene; V was cut back by 1 base and J by 2 bases. Looked up from germline, CDR1 is SQVTM and CDR2 is ANQGSEA. CDR3 size: 15 residues. The CDR3 sequence: CSVEGGTSGAYEQYF. CDR3 nucleotide sequence: TGCAGCGTTGAAGGAGGGACTAGCGGGGCCTACGAGCAGTACTTC.

The gene calls are TRBV4-1 and TRBJ2-1; 9 nucleotides line up with TRBD2. The germline V gene encodes CDR1 MGHRA and CDR2 YSYEKL. This CDR3 region has 16 residues. J gave up 8 bases and V 1 base, and 9 bases lay outside the gene matches. The CDR3 sequence is CASSQGAGGYSDEQFF. CDR3 DNA sequence: TGCGCCAGCAGCCAAGGGGCGGGAGGGTACTCGGATGAGCAGTTCTTC.

The V call is TRBV6-5, the J call TRBJ1-1; 9 nucleotides line up with TRBD1. V lost 7 bases to trimming and J lost 4 bases; unmatched junction nucleotides: 10. The CDR3 sequence is 15 residues long. Per germline, CDR1 MNHEY and CDR2 SVGAGI. The CDR3 loop reads CASTFAPDRGTEAFF. CDR3 nucleotide sequence: TGTGCCAGCACTTTCGCACCGGACAGGGGCACTGAAGCTTTCTTT.

The V call is TRBV11-2, the J call TRBJ2-7, with D possibly TRBD1 on 5 matching bases. V was shortened by 2 bases and J by 4 bases, with 12 bases between the two germline ends. CDR1 is SGHAT and CDR2 is FQNNGV in the germline V gene. The CDR3 totals 14 residues. CDR3 nucleotides: TGTGCCAGCAGCTTATCTCAAGGACAATACGAGCAGTACTTC. It yields the protein CASSLSQGQYEQYF.

V is TRBV19 and J is TRBJ2-7; tentative D call: TRBD2 (6 bases). Between the trimmed V and J ends, which lost 5 bases and 0 bases, there was a span of 20 bases. This CDR3 has 17 amino acids. Germline values: CDR1 LNHDA, CDR2 SQIVND (reference sequence). CDR3 residues: CASSPIGAGLTSYEQYF. CDR3 DNA: TGTGCCAGTAGTCCAATCGGGGCGGGACTCACCTCCTACGAGCAGTACTTC.

The V and J genes are TRBV4-2 and TRBJ2-1, with TRBD2 matching 7 bases. Germline V CDR1 and CDR2: LGHNA, YNFKEQ. The ends lost 0 bases at V and 6 bases at J; junction bases unmatched: 11. CDR3 length: 17 residues. The CDR3 DNA follows: TGTGCCAGCAGCCAAGAAGTGGCAGCGGGAAGAGTCAATGAGCAGTTCTTC. Protein: CASSQEVAAGRVNEQFF.

This CDR3 is CASSFLASRDTQYF. The CDR3 DNA reads as TGTGCCAGCAGCTTCCTAGCGTCCAGAGATACGCAGTATTTT. The V gene is TRBV11-2, the J gene TRBJ2-3, with D maybe TRBD2 (6 bases). V lost 3 bases, J lost 5 bases, and 12 bases lay in between. Germline V gene data show CDR1 as SGHAT and CDR2 as FQNNGV. The CDR3 contains 14 residues.

The chain links TRBV9 to TRBJ2-1; the match to TRBD2 covers 10 bases. V lost 1 base, J lost 9 bases, and 7 bases stayed unmatched. The V gene's germline CDR1 is SGDLS and CDR2 YYNGEE. The CDR3 consists of 15 residues. The CDR3 bases are TGTGCCAGCAGCGTATTGGATTTAGCGGGAGGTGAGCAGTTCTTC. Encoded protein: CASSVLDLAGGEQFF. The whole variable domain, remainder taken from reference TRBV9 and TRBJ2-1, is DSGVTQTPKHLITATGQRVTLRCSPRSGDLSVYWYQQSLDQGLQFLIQYYNGEERAKGNILERFSAQQFPDLHSELNLSSLELGDSALYFCASSVLDLAGGEQFFGPGTRLTVL.